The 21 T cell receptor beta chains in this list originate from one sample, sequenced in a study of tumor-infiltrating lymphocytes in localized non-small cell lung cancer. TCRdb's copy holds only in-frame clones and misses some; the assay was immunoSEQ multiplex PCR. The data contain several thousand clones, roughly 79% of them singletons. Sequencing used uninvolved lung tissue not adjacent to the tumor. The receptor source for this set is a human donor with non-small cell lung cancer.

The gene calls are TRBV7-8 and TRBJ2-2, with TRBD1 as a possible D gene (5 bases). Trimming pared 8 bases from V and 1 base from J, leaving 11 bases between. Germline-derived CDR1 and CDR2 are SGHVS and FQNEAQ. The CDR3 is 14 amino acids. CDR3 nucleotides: TGTGCCAGCGGGGCTACACTGAACACCGGGGAGCTGTTTTTT. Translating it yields CASGATLNTGELFF.

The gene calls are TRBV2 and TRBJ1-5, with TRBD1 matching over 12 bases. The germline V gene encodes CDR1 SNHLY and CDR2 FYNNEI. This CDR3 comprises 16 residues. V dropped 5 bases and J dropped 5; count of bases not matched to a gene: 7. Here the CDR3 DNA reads TGTGCCAGCAGTCACCCGGGACAGGGGGCGGATCAGCCCCAGCATTTT. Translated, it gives CASSHPGQGADQPQHF.

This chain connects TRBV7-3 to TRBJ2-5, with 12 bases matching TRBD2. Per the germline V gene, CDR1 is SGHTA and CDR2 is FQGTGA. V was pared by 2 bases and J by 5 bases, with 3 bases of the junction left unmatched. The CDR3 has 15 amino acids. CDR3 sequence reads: CASSLDGTSGETQYF. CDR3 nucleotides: TGTGCCAGCAGCTTAGACGGGACTAGCGGGGAGACCCAGTACTTC.

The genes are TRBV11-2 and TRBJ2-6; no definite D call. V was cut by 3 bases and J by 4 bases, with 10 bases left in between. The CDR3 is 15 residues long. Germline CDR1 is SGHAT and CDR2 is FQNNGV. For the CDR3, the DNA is TGTGCCAGCAGCTTTCAAGTTTCCGGGGCCAACGTCCTGACTTTC. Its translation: CASSFQVSGANVLTF.

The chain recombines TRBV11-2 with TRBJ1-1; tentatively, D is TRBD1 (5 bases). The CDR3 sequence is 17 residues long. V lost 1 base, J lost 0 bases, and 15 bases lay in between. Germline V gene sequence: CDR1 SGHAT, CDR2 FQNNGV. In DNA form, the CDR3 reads TGTGCCAGCAGCTTAGGTCCGGGACCGCTTATGAACACTGAAGCTTTCTTT. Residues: CASSLGPGPLMNTEAFF.

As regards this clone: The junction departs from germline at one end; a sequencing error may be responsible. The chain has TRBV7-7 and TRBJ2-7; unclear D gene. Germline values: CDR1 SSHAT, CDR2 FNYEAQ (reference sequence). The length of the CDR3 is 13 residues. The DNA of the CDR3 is TGTGCTAGCAGCGCCGGTCGCCCCTACGAGCAGTACTTC. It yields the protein CASSAGRPYEQYF.

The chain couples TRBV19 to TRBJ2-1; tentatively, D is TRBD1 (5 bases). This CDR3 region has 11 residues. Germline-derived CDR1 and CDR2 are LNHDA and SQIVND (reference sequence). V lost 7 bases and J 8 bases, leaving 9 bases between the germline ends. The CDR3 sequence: CASTLRDEQFF. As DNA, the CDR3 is TGTGCCAGTACCCTCAGGGATGAGCAGTTCTTC.

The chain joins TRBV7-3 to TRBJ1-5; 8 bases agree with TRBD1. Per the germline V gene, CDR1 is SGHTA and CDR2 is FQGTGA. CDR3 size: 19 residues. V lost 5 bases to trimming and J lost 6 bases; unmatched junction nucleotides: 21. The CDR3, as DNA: TGTGCCAGCAGCACACAATACCGGGACAGGCGGATTGTCTCTCAGCCCCAGCATTTT. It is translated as CASSTQYRDRRIVSQPQHF.

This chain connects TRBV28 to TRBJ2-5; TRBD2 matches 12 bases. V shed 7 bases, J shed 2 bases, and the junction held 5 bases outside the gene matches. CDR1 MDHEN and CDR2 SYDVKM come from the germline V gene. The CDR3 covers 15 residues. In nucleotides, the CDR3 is TGTGCCAGCACGGGACTAGCGGGTGGGCAAGAGACCCAGTACTTC. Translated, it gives CASTGLAGGQETQYF. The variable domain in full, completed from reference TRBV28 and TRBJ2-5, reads DVKVTQSSRYLVKRTGEKVFLECVQDMDHENMFWYRQDPGLGLRLIYFSYDVKMKEKGDIPEGYSVSREKKERFSLILESASTNQTSMYLCASTGLAGGQETQYFGPGTRLLVL.

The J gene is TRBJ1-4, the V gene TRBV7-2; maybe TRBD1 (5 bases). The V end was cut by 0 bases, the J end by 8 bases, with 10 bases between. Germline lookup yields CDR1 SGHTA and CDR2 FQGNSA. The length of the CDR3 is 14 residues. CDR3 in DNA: TGTGCCAGCAGCTTAGCAGGGGACGGAGAAAAACTGTTTTTT. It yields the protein CASSLAGDGEKLFF. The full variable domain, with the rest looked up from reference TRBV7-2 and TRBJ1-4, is GAGVSQSPSNKVTEKGKDVELRCDPISGHTALYWYRQSLGQGLEFLIYFQGNSAPDKSGLPSDRFSAERTGGSVSTLTIQRTQQEDSAVYLCASSLAGDGEKLFFGSGTQLSVL.

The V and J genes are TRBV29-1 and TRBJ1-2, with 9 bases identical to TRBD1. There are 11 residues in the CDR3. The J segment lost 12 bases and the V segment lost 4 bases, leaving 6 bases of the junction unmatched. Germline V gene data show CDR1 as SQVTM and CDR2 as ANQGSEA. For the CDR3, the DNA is TGCAGCGTTGCCGGGACAGGGATCCACACCTTC. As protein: CSVAGTGIHTF. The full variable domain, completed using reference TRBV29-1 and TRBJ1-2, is SAVISQKPSRDICQRGTSLTIQCQVDSQVTMMFWYRQQPGQSLTLIATANQGSEATYESGFVIDKFPISRPNLTFSTLTVSNMSPEDSSIYLCSVAGTGIHTFGSGTRLTVV.

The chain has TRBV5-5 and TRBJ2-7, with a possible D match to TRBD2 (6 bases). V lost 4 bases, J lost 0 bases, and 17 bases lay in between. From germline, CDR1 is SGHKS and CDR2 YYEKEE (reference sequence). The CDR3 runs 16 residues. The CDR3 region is CASSPHRDLISYEQYF. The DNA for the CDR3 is TGTGCCAGCAGCCCCCACCGGGACTTGATCTCCTACGAGCAGTACTTC.

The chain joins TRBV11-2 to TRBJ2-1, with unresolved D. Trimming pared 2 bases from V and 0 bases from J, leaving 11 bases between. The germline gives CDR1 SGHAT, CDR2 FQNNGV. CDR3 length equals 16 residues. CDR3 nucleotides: TGTGCCAGCAGCTTAATCGGCCTAGACTCCTACAATGAGCAGTTCTTC. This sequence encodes CASSLIGLDSYNEQFF. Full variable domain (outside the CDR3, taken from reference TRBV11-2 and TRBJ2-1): EAGVAQSPRYKIIEKRQSVAFWCNPISGHATLYWYQQILGQGPKLLIQFQNNGVVDDSQLPKDRFSAERLKGVDSTLKIQPAKLEDSAVYLCASSLIGLDSYNEQFFGPGTRLTVL.

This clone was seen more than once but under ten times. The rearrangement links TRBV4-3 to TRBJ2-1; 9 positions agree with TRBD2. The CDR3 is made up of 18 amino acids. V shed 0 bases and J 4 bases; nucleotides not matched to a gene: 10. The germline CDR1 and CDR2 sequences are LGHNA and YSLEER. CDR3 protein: CASSQEFTWTSEYNEQFF. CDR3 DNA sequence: TGCGCCAGCAGCCAAGAGTTCACCTGGACTAGCGAATACAATGAGCAGTTCTTC.

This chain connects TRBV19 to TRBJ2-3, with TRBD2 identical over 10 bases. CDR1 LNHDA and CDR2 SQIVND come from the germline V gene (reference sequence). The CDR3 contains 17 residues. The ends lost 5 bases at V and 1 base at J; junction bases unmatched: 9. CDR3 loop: CASSFSGGNTRTDTQYF. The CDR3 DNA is TGTGCCAGTAGTTTTAGCGGGGGGAATACCCGCACAGATACGCAGTATTTT.

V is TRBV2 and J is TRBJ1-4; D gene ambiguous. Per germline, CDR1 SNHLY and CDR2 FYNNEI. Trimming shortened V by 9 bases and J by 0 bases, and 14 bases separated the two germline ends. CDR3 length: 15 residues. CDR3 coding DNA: TGTGCCAGTAGACTCCGGAGAGCAACTAATGAAAAACTGTTTTTT. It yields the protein CASRLRRATNEKLFF.

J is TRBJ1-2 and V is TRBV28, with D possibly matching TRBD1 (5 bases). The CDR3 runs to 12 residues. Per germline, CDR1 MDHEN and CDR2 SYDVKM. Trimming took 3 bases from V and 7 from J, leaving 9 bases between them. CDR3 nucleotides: TGTGCCAGCAGTTTGACAGTGGTTGGCTACACCTTC. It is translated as CASSLTVVGYTF.

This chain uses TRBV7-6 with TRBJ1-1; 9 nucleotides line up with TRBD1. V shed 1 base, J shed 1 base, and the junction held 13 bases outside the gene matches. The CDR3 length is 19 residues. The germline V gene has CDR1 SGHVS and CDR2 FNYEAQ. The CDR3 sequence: CASSLDPYRGRGRNTEAFF. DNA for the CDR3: TGTGCCAGCAGCTTAGATCCGTACAGGGGGCGGGGAAGGAACACTGAAGCTTTCTTT.

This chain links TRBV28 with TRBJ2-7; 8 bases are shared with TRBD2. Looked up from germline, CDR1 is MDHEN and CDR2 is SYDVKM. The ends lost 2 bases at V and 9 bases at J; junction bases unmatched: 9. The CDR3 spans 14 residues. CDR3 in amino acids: CASSLLQLAAVQYF. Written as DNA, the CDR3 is TGTGCCAGCAGTTTACTTCAACTAGCGGCTGTGCAGTACTTC.

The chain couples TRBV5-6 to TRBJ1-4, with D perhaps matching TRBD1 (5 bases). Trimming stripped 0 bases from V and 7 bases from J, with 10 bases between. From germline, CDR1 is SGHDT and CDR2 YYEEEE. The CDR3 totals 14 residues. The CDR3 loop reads CASSLEQVPEKLFF. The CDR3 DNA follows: TGTGCCAGCAGCTTGGAACAGGTACCTGAAAAACTGTTTTTT.

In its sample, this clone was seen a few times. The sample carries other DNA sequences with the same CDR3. The CDR3 coding sequence is TGTGCCAGCAGCCCCGGGACAGCTAATCAGCCCCAGCATTTT. Its protein is CASSPGTANQPQHF. The genes are TRBV11-2 and TRBJ1-5, with TRBD1 matching over 7 bases. The germline V gene has CDR1 SGHAT and CDR2 FQNNGV. The V segment lost 5 bases and the J segment 4 bases; nucleotides outside the gene matches: 5. The CDR3 has 14 residues.